The 2 T cell receptor beta chains reported below all come from one sample, sequenced in a study of OX40 agonist ivuxolimab in advanced cancers. Method: immunoSEQ multiplex PCR; TCRdb's copy keeps in-frame clones and lacks some. The repertoire has just under 65,000 clones, approximately 90% of them found once; the top ten carry about 1%. This specimen was CD4+ or CD8+ T cells sorted from blood, taken in a trial of the OX40 agonist ivuxolimab. All receptors come from an adult with an advanced solid tumor such as melanoma, head and neck, liver or kidney cancer.

The J gene is TRBJ2-2, the V gene TRBV5-8; 9 positions agree with TRBD2. CDR3 length: 17 residues. Germline lookup yields CDR1 SGHTS and CDR2 YDEGEE. V dropped 1 base and J dropped 1; count of bases not matched to a gene: 5. CDR3 in DNA: TGTGCCAGCAGCTTGTCCCTACTAGCGGGGAACACCGGGGAGCTGTTTTTT. Amino acids: CASSLSLLAGNTGELFF.

The chain employs TRBV6-5 and TRBJ1-2; D is undetermined. The CDR3 sequence is 14 residues long. V was shortened by 0 bases and J by 4 bases, with 9 bases between the two germline ends. Germline CDR1 and CDR2: MNHEY and SVGAGI. The DNA of the CDR3 is TGTGCCAGCAGTTACTCGATGGGCACCTATGGCTACACCTTC. As protein: CASSYSMGTYGYTF.